This TCR beta chain was identified during a study of tissue T cells after allogeneic stem cell transplantation. Study-wide results and caveats: Anatomically similar tissues had similar TCR repertoires within each patient.

V was trimmed by 4 bases and J by 1 base, leaving 8 bases between them. Looked up from germline, CDR1 is SGHRS and CDR2 is YFSETQ. The CDR3 is 14 residues long. Note on this clone: Its antigen is still unknown.

CDR3 sequences, V/J genes, frequencies and template counts came from survey-depth TCRbeta sequencing. Profiled with immunoSEQ multiplex PCR; TCRdb holds only in-frame clones, not every one. This sample has around 25,000 clones, with about 90% found just once. Sequenced material: blood, taken before transplantation. The TCR sequence derives from a male donor at least 60 years old who later had graft-versus-host disease after an allogeneic stem cell transplant. The J gene is TRBJ2-2, the V gene TRBV5-1, with D tentatively TRBD1 (5 bases). The CDR3 DNA reads as TGCGCCAGCAGCCCCGGACAGAACACCGGGGAGCTGTTTTTT. It specifies CASSPGQNTGELFF.